This T cell receptor (beta chain) was recorded in a study of cytomegalovirus exposure and HLA in healthy donors. Findings of the study overall: Later work showed greater clonal expansion in HLA-associated TCR beta chains than in equally common others. About 87% or about 30% of the time was how often most TCR beta V segments were productive, according to an earlier analysis.

In the case of this clone: The antigen remains unidentified.

In the PCR, 60 Vbeta and 13 Jbeta primers were used. The method was immunoSEQ multiplex PCR; TCRdb's version includes in-frame clones alone and lacks a portion of them. The table lists tens of thousands of clones, around 77% of them singletons. Looked up from germline, CDR1 is SEHNR and CDR2 is FQNEAQ (reference sequence). The CDR3 sequence is 16 residues long. V dropped 0 bases and J dropped 6; count of bases not matched to a gene: 6. The TCR sequence derives from a man in his fifties or sixties in good health and CMV-seronegative. Sequencing was done on a sample of PBMCs. The V gene is TRBV7-9, the J gene TRBJ2-1; 9 positions agree with TRBD1. The CDR3 sequence is CASSLAGQGSLNEQFF. As DNA, the CDR3 is TGTGCCAGCAGCTTAGCGGGACAGGGATCCCTCAATGAGCAGTTCTTC.